The 27 T cell receptor beta chains below all came from one sample that was sequenced in a study of vaccination and CD4 T cells after COVID-19. Researchers used the Oncomine TCR Beta short-read assay to sequence DNA from cultured CD4+ T cells. It was cultured CD4+ T cells from which genomic DNA was extracted. Via MiXCR, TCRdb re-called the PCR reads, giving one row per CDR3 protein. Among about 9,400 distinct CDR3 sequences listed, roughly 30% were seen once. The treatment is: approximately 10-day PBMC culture with coronavirus spike peptide pools or control peptides (ViraFEST assay). The unexposed donor's CD4+ T cells were collected before the COVID-19 pandemic (2011-2018). Their cognate antigens are unknown. The material sequenced was CD4+ T cells from blood, cultured in vitro. The receptors were gathered from a human donor in good health.

This chain joins TRBV6-4 and TRBJ2-1; TRBD2 aligns across 9 bases. Per the germline V gene, CDR1 is MRHNA and CDR2 is SNTAGT. V was pared by 6 bases and J by 0 bases, with 18 bases of the junction left unmatched. The length of the CDR3 is 20 residues. The DNA of the CDR3 is TGTGCCAGCAGCGCTAGACTAGGCGGGAGGGCCCGGAGCTCCTACAATGAGCAGTTCTTC. This sequence encodes CASSARLGGRARSSYNEQFF.

The J gene is TRBJ2-7, the V gene TRBV6-4; 10 bases align to TRBD1. The CDR3 covers 14 residues. The J segment lost 5 bases and the V segment lost 7 bases, leaving 8 bases of the junction unmatched. From germline, CDR1 is MRHNA and CDR2 SNTAGT. CDR3 in DNA: TGTGCCAGCAAACCGGGACAGGGGAACCACGAGCAGTACTTC. Translation: CASKPGQGNHEQYF.

The CDR3 region has the DNA TGTGCCACCAGTGATTCTACAGGGGGCGCAGATACGCAGTATTTT. Translation gives CATSDSTGGADTQYF. V gene TRBV24-1 combines with J gene TRBJ2-3; TRBD1 aligns across 9 bases. This CDR3 has 15 residues. With 2 bases clipped from V and 4 bases from J, the junction kept 3 bases outside the gene matches. Per germline, CDR1 KGHDR and CDR2 SFDVKD.

This rearrangement joins TRBV28 to TRBJ1-3; D is unresolved. The CDR3 is 16 residues long. The germline V gene has CDR1 MDHEN and CDR2 SYDVKM. With 4 bases removed from V and 1 base from J, the gap between germline ends came to 14 bases. CDR3 bases: TGTGCCAGCAGTTCCCCGGGCCAATCATCTGGAAACACCATATATTTT. The encoded protein is CASSSPGQSSGNTIYF.

This clonotype was seen more than once but under ten times. The genes are TRBV2 and TRBJ1-2; D uncertain. This CDR3 is built from 12 residues. The germline CDR1 and CDR2 sequences are SNHLY and FYNNEI. The V end lost 4 bases, the J end lost 4 bases, and 7 bases lay between the germline ends. The CDR3 region is CASSVKAYGYTF. The DNA for the CDR3 is TGTGCCAGCAGTGTAAAGGCCTATGGCTACACCTTC.

The chain couples TRBV20-1 to TRBJ2-2, with no clear D. Per the germline V gene, CDR1 is DFQATT and CDR2 is SNEGSKA (reference sequence). The CDR3 contains 13 residues. The V gene lost 3 bases and the J gene lost 0 bases, with 5 bases spanning the gap. The chain's CDR3 is CSASGSNTGELFF. The CDR3 coding sequence is TGCAGTGCTAGCGGGTCGAACACCGGGGAGCTGTTTTTT.

This clonotype has only a few counts. This sequence joins TRBV28 and TRBJ2-7; D gene uncertain. The CDR3 covers 18 residues. CDR1 is MDHEN, CDR2 SYDVKM, per germline. The germline V and J ends were trimmed by 1 base and 4 bases, with 23 bases remaining between them. The CDR3 DNA is TGTGCCAGCAGTTTATTGGCCCCCCAGCGCCATCTAAAATACGAGCAGTACTTC. It codes for CASSLLAPQRHLKYEQYF.

By share, this clonotype ranks as medium-sized. CDR3 amino acids: CASSLSGRDQETQYF. DNA for the CDR3: TGTGCCAGCAGTTTATCAGGGAGGGACCAAGAGACCCAGTACTTC. The V gene is TRBV27, the J gene TRBJ2-5, with TRBD2 identical over 7 bases. J gave up 0 bases and V 0 bases, and 1 base lay outside the gene matches. Germline V CDR1 and CDR2: MNHEY, SMNVEV (reference sequence). The CDR3 loop spans 15 amino acids.

The V call is TRBV14, the J call TRBJ1-1; TRBD1 matches 7 bases. Per the germline V gene, CDR1 is SGHDN and CDR2 is FVKESK. V lost 0 bases, J lost 10 bases, and 5 bases stayed unmatched. This CDR3 region has 13 residues. In nucleotides, the CDR3 is TGTGCCAGCAGCCAAGAAGTCAGGGGGTTAGCTTTCTTT. Translating gives CASSQEVRGLAFF.

This clonotype is labeled as medium-sized. At one end the junction does not follow the germline gene, possibly because of a read error. The V and J genes are TRBV20-1 and TRBJ1-2, with 7 nucleotides matching TRBD1. Germline CDR1 and CDR2: DFQATT and SNEGSKA (reference sequence). The CDR3 loop spans 8 amino acids. The CDR3 bases are TGCAGTGCTAGAGCGGACAGGTTC. It yields the protein CSARADRF.

The chain recombines TRBV20-1 with TRBJ2-7; 7 nucleotides match TRBD1. The CDR3 extends over 13 amino acids. Germline CDR1 DFQATT, CDR2 SNEGSKA (reference sequence). The J segment lost 3 bases and the V segment lost 4 bases, leaving 6 bases of the junction unmatched. The CDR3 spells CSAMTGKVYEQYF. The CDR3 DNA reads as TGCAGTGCTATGACAGGGAAAGTCTACGAGCAGTACTTC.

This clonotype was found a few times. The chain has TRBV20-1 and TRBJ2-7; 9 positions match TRBD2. CDR1 and CDR2 from the germline V gene are DFQATT and SNEGSKA (reference sequence). J gave up 3 bases and V 6 bases, and 9 bases lay outside the gene matches. CDR3 length: 14 amino acids. Here the CDR3 reads CSADRPSGNYEQYF. Here the CDR3 DNA reads TGCAGTGCCGATCGGCCTAGCGGGAACTACGAGCAGTACTTC.

The chain employs TRBV29-1 and TRBJ1-2; D ambiguous. The V end lost 3 bases, the J end lost 2 bases, and 19 bases lay between the germline ends. This CDR3 has 16 residues. Germline lookup yields CDR1 SQVTM and CDR2 ANQGSEA. The CDR3 is CSVDSPRKRSNYGYTF. The CDR3 DNA reads TGCAGCGTTGATAGTCCCCGAAAGCGTTCGAACTATGGCTACACCTTC.

The genes are TRBV7-9 and TRBJ1-1, with a possible D match to TRBD1 (5 bases). The germline V gene has CDR1 SEHNR and CDR2 FQNEAQ (reference sequence). V lost 7 bases and J lost 0, with 18 bases in between. The CDR3 is 16 amino acids. The CDR3 loop is CASIGGVQPLNTEAFF. CDR3 nucleotides: TGTGCCAGCATTGGGGGGGTACAGCCTTTGAACACTGAAGCTTTCTTT. The variable domain in full, completed from reference TRBV7-9 and TRBJ1-1, reads DTGVSQNPRHKITKRGQNVTFRCDPISEHNRLYWYRQTLGQGPEFLTYFQNEAQLEKSRLLSDRFSAERPKGSFSTLEIQRTEQGDSAMYLCASIGGVQPLNTEAFFGQGTRLTVV.

The genes are TRBV28 and TRBJ2-3, with 13 bases that match TRBD2. Germline CDR1 and CDR2: MDHEN and SYDVKM. The CDR3 contains 19 residues. V shed 2 bases and J 5 bases; nucleotides not matched to a gene: 13. The CDR3 sequence is CASSLEIKLAGGPRDTQYF. The CDR3 DNA sequence: TGTGCCAGCAGTTTAGAAATTAAACTAGCGGGAGGGCCAAGAGATACGCAGTATTTT.

The chain joins TRBV18 to TRBJ2-3; D ambiguous. The CDR3 length is 13 residues. V was shortened by 0 bases and J by 0 bases, with 1 base between the two germline ends. Germline V gives CDR1 KGHSH, CDR2 LQKENI. The CDR3 bases are TGTGCCAGCTCACCACCTAGCACAGATACGCAGTATTTT. Protein product: CASSPPSTDTQYF.

This clonotype was counted between two and nine times. The rearrangement links TRBV18 to TRBJ2-1; no reliable D call. In germline, CDR1 is KGHSH, CDR2 LQKENI. V was pared by 2 bases and J by 10 bases, with 9 bases between. The CDR3 loop spans 12 amino acids. CDR3 DNA sequence: TGTGCCAGCTCACCAGTAGTTCTAGAGCAGTTCTTC. Translation gives CASSPVVLEQFF.

The rearrangement joins TRBV12-3 or TRBV12-4 to TRBJ1-5, with 8 bases identical to TRBD1. V lost 6 bases, J lost 2 bases, and 6 bases stayed unmatched. The CDR3 is 15 residues long. The CDR3 is CASSPQGAGNQPQHF. The CDR3 bases are TGTGCCAGCAGCCCTCAGGGGGCTGGCAATCAGCCCCAGCATTTT.

This clonotype was counted a single time. The rearrangement links TRBV9 to TRBJ2-5, with 9 bases fitting TRBD2. Germline assignment: CDR1 SGDLS and CDR2 YYNGEE. CDR3 length: 16 amino acids. Losses at the gene ends were 4 bases for V and 3 bases for J; bases not matched to a gene: 10. The CDR3 loop is CASSPEVAGDKETQYF. As DNA, the CDR3 is TGTGCCAGCAGCCCGGAGGTAGCGGGAGATAAAGAGACCCAGTACTTC.

Within the sample, this clonotype is medium-sized. The chain joins TRBV20-1 to TRBJ2-7; TRBD2 matches 16 bases. The CDR3 loop spans 15 amino acids. With 5 bases clipped from V and 6 bases from J, the junction kept 7 bases outside the gene matches. Per the germline V gene, CDR1 is DFQATT and CDR2 is SNEGSKA (reference sequence). CDR3 residues: CSAVGLAGGPIEQYF. The CDR3 DNA reads as TGCAGTGCTGTGGGACTAGCGGGAGGGCCCATCGAGCAGTACTTC.

This clonotype was seen a few times. The V gene is TRBV20-1, the J gene TRBJ2-3; TRBD2 matches 7 bases. V lost 6 bases and J lost 2; bases outside the gene matches: 8. Per the germline V gene, CDR1 is DFQATT and CDR2 is SNEGSKA (reference sequence). The length of the CDR3 is 14 residues. The CDR3 DNA reads as TGCAGTGCCAGCCCTAGCGGACTCACAGATACGCAGTATTTT. This codes for CSASPSGLTDTQYF.

A few counts support this clonotype. The V call is TRBV6-2 or TRBV6-3, the J call TRBJ1-6, with 7 bases that match TRBD1. The trim removed 5 bases at V and 5 bases at J, leaving 6 bases unmatched. Germline V gives CDR1 MNHEY, CDR2 SVGEGT. The CDR3 runs 15 residues. The CDR3 is CASSTRGTDNSPLHF. CDR3 coding DNA: TGTGCCAGCAGTACCCGGGGGACAGATAATTCACCCCTCCACTTT.

This clonotype was detected a few times. The chain employs TRBV6-2 or TRBV6-3 and TRBJ1-6; 7 bases are a match to TRBD1. The V gene end was trimmed by 6 bases and the J gene end by 0 bases; junction bases not matched to a gene: 5. CDR3 size: 16 residues. The V gene's germline CDR1 is MNHEY and CDR2 SVGEGT. The CDR3 nucleotides read TGTGCCAGCAGATCAGGGGGGAGCTCCTATAATTCACCCCTCCACTTT. It codes for CASRSGGSSYNSPLHF.

This chain uses TRBV21-1 with TRBJ2-7; TRBD1 reflects the table's D call only, with no check against the DNA. TRBV21-1 counts as a pseudogene. The CDR3 is 14 residues long. The CDR3 spells CASRLRGQFGEQYF. Here the CDR3 DNA reads TGTGCCAGCAGGCTAAGGGGGCAATTTGGCGAGCAGTACTTC.

This chain joins TRBV6-2 or TRBV6-3 and TRBJ2-1; 9 nucleotides align to TRBD1. The germline V gene encodes CDR1 MNHEY and CDR2 SVGEGT. Losses at the gene ends were 7 bases for V and 3 bases for J; bases not matched to a gene: 7. The CDR3 length is 15 residues. CDR3 loop: CASTKGDRVYNEQFF. The CDR3, as DNA: TGTGCCAGCACCAAGGGGGACAGGGTCTACAATGAGCAGTTCTTC.

The chain recombines TRBV21-1 with TRBJ2-1; the table's D call, TRBD2, has no DNA check behind it. TRBV21-1 is a pseudogene. The CDR3 has 19 amino acids. CDR3 protein: CASSKGSLAGAYSYNEQFF. Here the CDR3 DNA reads TGTGCCAGCAGCAAAGGATCACTAGCGGGAGCCTACTCCTACAATGAGCAGTTCTTC.

The rearrangement links TRBV6-1 to TRBJ1-5; possibly TRBD1 for D (6 bases). CDR3 length equals 17 residues. CDR1 is MNHNS, CDR2 SASEGT, per germline. The V and J ends lost 6 bases and 6 bases respectively, with 24 bases between them. The CDR3: CASSASGHPYSGQPQHF. CDR3 nucleotide sequence: TGTGCCAGCAGCGCCTCGGGACACCCATATAGCGGTCAGCCCCAGCATTTT.